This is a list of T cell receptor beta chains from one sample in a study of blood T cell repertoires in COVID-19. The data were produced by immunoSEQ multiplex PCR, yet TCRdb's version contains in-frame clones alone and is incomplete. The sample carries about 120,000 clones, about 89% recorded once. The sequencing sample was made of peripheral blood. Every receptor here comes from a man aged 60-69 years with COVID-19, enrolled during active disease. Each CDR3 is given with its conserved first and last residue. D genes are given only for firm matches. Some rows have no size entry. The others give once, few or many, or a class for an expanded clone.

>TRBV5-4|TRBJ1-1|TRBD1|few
TGTGCCAGCAGCTTGGGACAGGGGGGTACTGAAGCTTTCTTT
CASSLGQGGTEAFF
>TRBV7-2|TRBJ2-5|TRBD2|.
TGTGCCAGCAGCTATCTAGCGGGGGGTAGGGAGACCCAGTACTTC
CASSYLAGGRETQYF
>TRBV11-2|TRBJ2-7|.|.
TGTGCCAGCAGCTTAGATTTGGTGGCCGGGGATAGCTCCTACGAGCAGTACTTC
CASSLDLVAGDSSYEQYF
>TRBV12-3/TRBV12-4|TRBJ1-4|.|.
TGTGCCAGCAGTTTAGACAGACGGGAAAAACTGTTTTTT
CASSLDRREKLFF
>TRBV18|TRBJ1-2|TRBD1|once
TGTGCCAGCTCACCGGACAGGGGGATAGGTGGCTACACCTTC
CASSPDRGIGGYTF
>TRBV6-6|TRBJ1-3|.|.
TGTGCCAGCAGTTACCCAACAGAATCTGGAAACACCATATATTTT
CASSYPTESGNTIYF
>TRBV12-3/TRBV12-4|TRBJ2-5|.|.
TGTGCCAGCACCTGGAATCGGGGGGAGACCCAGTACTTC
CASTWNRGETQYF
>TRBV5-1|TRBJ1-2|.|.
TGCGCCAGCAGCTTGGACAGTAAGTCTATGTCTGGCTACACCTTC
CASSLDSKSMSGYTF
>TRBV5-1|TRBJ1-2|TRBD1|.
TGCGCCAGCAGCTTGTTGGCAGGGACAGGGAGTGGCTACACCTTC
CASSLLAGTGSGYTF
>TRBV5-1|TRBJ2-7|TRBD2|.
TGCGCCAGCAGCTGGGGGACTAGCGGGGACGAGCAGTACTTC
CASSWGTSGDEQYF
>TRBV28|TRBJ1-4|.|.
TGTGCCAGCAGCCGTCAGGGGGAAAAACTGTTTTTT
CASSRQGEKLFF
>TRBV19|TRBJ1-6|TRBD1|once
TGTGCCAGTAGTATACGACAGGGCCTCTTTTCGCCCCTCCACTTT
CASSIRQGLFSPLHF
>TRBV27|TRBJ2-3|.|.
TGTGCCAGCAGTTCACAATCATTTATTACGCAGTATTTT
CASSSQSFITQYF
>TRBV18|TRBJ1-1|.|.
TGTGCCAGCTCCCTCTTACTGGCAGGGCGAACAGACACTGAAGCTTTCTTT
CASSLLLAGRTDTEAFF
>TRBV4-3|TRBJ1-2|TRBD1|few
TGCGCCAGCAGCCAAGTGGGACAGGGCGTTTGGGGCTACACCTTC
CASSQVGQGVWGYTF
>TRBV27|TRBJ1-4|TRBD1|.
TGTGCCAGCAGTTTAGGGGCGGAGACAGGGGGGGAAAAACTGTTTTTT
CASSLGAETGGEKLFF
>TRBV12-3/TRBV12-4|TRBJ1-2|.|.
TGTGCCAGCAGTTTACTACAGGCTGCTGGCTACACCTTC
CASSLLQAAGYTF
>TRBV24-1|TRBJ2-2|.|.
TGTGCCACCAGTGACCCGTTCGCCGGGGAGCTGTTTTTT
CATSDPFAGELFF
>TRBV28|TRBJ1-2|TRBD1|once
TGTGCCAGCAGGGAGGGCGGGGACAGGGCCAACTATGGCTACACCTTC
CASREGGDRANYGYTF
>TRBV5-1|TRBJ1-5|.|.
TGCGCCAGCAGTCCCGACAGCTCCAATCAGCCCCAGCATTTT
CASSPDSSNQPQHF
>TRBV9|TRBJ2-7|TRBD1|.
TGTGCCAGCAGCGCAGGGGGATACGGCTACGAGCAGTACTTC
CASSAGGYGYEQYF
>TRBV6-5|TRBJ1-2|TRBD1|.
TGTGCCAGCAGTTACTCCGGGGGACAGGGGTCTGGCTACACCTTC
CASSYSGGQGSGYTF
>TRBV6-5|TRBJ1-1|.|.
TGTGCCAGCAGTAAAACAGGGCTGATAACTGAAGCTTTCTTT
CASSKTGLITEAFF
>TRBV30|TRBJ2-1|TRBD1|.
TGTGCCTGGAGTCATCGGGACAGGGAAAAGGGTGAGCAGTTCTTC
CAWSHRDREKGEQFF
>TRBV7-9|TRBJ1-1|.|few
TGTGCCAGCAGCTTATGGGGAGGAATGAACACTGAAGCTTTCTTT
CASSLWGGMNTEAFF
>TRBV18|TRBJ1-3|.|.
TGTGCCAGCTCACCAACAGGGAGTGGAAACACCATATATTTT
CASSPTGSGNTIYF
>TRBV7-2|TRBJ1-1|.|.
TGTGCCAGCATGGAACAGCAGCTTAGGACTGAAGCTTTCTTT
CASMEQQLRTEAFF
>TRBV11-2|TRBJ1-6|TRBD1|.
TGTGCCAGCAGCTCGTTGACAGGGGGTAATTCACCCCTCCACTTT
CASSSLTGGNSPLHF
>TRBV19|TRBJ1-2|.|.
TGTGCCAGTAGTATCAGGCAGCTTAACTATGGCTACACCTTC
CASSIRQLNYGYTF
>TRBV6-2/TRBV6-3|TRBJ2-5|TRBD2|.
TGTGCCAGCAGCAGAGGGACTAGCGCCACCTCAGAGACCCAGTACTTC
CASSRGTSATSETQYF
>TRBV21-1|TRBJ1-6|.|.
TGTGCCAGCAGGTCGGACAGGGGGTTCAATTCACCCCTCCACTTT
CASRSDRGFNSPLHF
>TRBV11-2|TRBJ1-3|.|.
TGTGCCAGCAGCTTAGCACTTGAGCACACCATATATTTT
CASSLALEHTIYF
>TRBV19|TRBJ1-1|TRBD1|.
TGTGCCAGTACCCCGGACAGGGGGCATGTGGACACTGAAGCTTTCTTT
CASTPDRGHVDTEAFF
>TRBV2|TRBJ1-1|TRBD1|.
TGTGCCAGCATTCTTGACAGGGACACTGAAGCTTTCTTT
CASILDRDTEAFF
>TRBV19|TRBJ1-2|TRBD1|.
TGTGCCAGTAGTATCGGAGGTCCAGGGGGGTATCATGGCTACACCTTC
CASSIGGPGGYHGYTF
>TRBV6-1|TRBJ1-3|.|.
TGTGCCAGCAGTGAACAGGGGCCCCGCTCTGGAAACACCATATATTTT
CASSEQGPRSGNTIYF
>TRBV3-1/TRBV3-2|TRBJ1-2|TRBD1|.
TGTGCCAGCAGCCGATCGGACAGGGATAACTATGGCTACACCTTC
CASSRSDRDNYGYTF
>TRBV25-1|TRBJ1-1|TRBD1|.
TGTGCCAGCACCCCCCTGACAGGGGGGAACACTGAAGCTTTCTTT
CASTPLTGGNTEAFF
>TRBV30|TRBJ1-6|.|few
TGTGCCTGGAGTGTAGGGGGATCGTACGAAACCCTCCACTTT
CAWSVGGSYETLHF
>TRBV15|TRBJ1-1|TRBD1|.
TGTGCCACCAGCGCTCGACAGGGGGTGAACACTGAAGCTTTCTTT
CATSARQGVNTEAFF
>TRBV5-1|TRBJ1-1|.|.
TGCGCCAGCAGGGAGGCGGCAGGGGCTCGGAGCACTGAAGCTTTCTTT
CASREAAGARSTEAFF